A selection of T cell receptor beta chains follows, all from one sample in a study of T cell responses to AZD1222 COVID-19 vaccine. TCRdb's table, derived via immunoSEQ multiplex PCR, lists solely in-frame clones and lacks some. The sample holds 140,000 to 150,000 clones, 80% to 90% seen once. The sequencing here drew on peripheral blood, taken on day 0 of AZD1222 vaccination. All receptors derive from an adult in good health. Each CDR3 is given with its conserved first and last residue. Fields, in order: V gene, J gene, CDR3 protein.

TRBV6-6	TRBJ1-1	CASSYSQPNTNTEAFF
TRBV5-1	TRBJ2-3	CASSPDPAAGTQYF
TRBV19	TRBJ2-6	CASSPGQGSGANVLTF
TRBV18	TRBJ2-2	CASSPDRGGGELFF
TRBV6-6	TRBJ1-6	CASSGQGGGNSPLHF
TRBV23-1	TRBJ1-6	CASSHDDRGHREALHF
TRBV7-8	TRBJ2-7	CASSLAQGPEQYF
TRBV5-6	TRBJ2-3	CASSPGVGLARSTDTQYF
TRBV30	TRBJ2-7	CAWKQGLGGQYF
TRBV19	TRBJ1-5	CASSIGYNQPQHF
TRBV15	TRBJ1-2	CATSREPPRTGGGYTF
TRBV2	TRBJ2-1	CASSGLAGVGNEQFF
TRBV15	TRBJ1-6	CATSRAWVSPLHF
TRBV12-3/TRBV12-4	TRBJ1-4	CASSLTGIEKLFF
TRBV3-1/TRBV3-2	TRBJ1-6	CASSHQGDSPLHF
TRBV7-2	TRBJ2-1	CASSLQAGGHSEQFF
TRBV7-2	TRBJ2-3	CASSSAGVGTQYF
TRBV5-1	TRBJ2-1	CASSLTQGPYNEQFF
TRBV30	TRBJ1-4	CAWSIQGFGKLFF
TRBV6-6	TRBJ1-1	CASQSPGTEAFF
TRBV2	TRBJ2-7	CASRQTPQSYEQYF
TRBV27	TRBJ2-7	CASSPGLAPAYEQYF
TRBV11-3	TRBJ1-1	CASSIGGNTEAFF
TRBV5-1	TRBJ2-3	CASSLVRDGDTQYF
TRBV12-3/TRBV12-4	TRBJ2-1	CASSSLRGEQFF
TRBV5-1	TRBJ2-2	CASSAGLAGEAGELFF